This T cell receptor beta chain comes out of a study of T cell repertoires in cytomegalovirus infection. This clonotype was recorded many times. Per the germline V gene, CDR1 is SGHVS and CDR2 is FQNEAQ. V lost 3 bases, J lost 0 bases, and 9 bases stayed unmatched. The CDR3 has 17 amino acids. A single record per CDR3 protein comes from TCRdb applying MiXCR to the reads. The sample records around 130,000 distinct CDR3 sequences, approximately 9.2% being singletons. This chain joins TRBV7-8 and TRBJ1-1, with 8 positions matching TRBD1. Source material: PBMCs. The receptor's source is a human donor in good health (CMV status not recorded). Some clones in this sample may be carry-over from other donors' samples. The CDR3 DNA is TGTGCCAGCAGCTTTCGACAGGGGAGGGTTCTGAACACTGAAGCTTTCTTT. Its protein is CASSFRQGRVLNTEAFF. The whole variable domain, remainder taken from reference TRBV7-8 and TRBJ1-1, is GAGVSQSPRYKVAKRGQDVALRCDPISGHVSLFWYQQALGQGPEFLTYFQNEAQLDKSGLPSDRFFAERPEGSVSTLKIQRTQQEDSAVYLCASSFRQGRVLNTEAFFGQGTRLTVV.